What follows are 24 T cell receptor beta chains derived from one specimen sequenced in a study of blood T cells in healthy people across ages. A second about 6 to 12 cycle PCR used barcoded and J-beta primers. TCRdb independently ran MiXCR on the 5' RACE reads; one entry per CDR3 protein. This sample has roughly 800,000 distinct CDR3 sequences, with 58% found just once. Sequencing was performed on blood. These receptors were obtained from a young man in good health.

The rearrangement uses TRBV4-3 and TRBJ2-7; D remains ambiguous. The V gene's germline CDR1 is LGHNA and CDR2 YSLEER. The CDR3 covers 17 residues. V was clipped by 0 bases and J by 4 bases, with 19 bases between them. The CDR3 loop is CASSQDHGFTMIYEQYF. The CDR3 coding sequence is TGCGCCAGCAGCCAAGATCACGGATTTACTATGATATACGAGCAGTACTTC.

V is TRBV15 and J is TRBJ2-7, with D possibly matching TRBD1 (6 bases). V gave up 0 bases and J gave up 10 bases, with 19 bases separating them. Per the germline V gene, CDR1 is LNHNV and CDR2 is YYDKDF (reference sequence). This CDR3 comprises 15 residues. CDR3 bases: TGTGCCACCAGCAGAGAAGTACAGGGCGTTGCCACCCAGTACTTC. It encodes CATSREVQGVATQYF.

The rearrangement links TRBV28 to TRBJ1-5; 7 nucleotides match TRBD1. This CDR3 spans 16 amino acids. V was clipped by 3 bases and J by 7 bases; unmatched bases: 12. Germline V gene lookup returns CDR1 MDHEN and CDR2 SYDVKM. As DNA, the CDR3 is TGTGCCAGCAGTTTCAGGGTGAGGGGGCGAGGGCAGCCCCAGCATTTT. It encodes CASSFRVRGRGQPQHF.

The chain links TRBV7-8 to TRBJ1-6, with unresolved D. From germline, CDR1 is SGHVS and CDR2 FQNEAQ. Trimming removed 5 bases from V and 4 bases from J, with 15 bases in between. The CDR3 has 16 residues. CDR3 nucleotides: TGTGCCAGCAGCCTATCCCGGACGGGATATAATTCACCCCTCCACTTT. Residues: CASSLSRTGYNSPLHF.

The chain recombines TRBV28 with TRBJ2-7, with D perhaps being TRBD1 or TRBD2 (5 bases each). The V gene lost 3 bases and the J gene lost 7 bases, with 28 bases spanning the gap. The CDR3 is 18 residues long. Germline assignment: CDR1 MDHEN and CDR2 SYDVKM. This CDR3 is CASSFPRDPTPPYNEQYF. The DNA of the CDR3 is TGTGCCAGCAGTTTCCCAAGGGACCCAACACCCCCCTACAATGAGCAGTACTTC.

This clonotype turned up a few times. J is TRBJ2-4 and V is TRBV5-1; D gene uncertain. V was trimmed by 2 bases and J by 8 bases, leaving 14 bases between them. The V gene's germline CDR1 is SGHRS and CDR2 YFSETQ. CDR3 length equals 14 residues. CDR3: CASSFLNPSDIQYF. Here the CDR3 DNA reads TGCGCCAGCAGCTTTCTAAACCCCTCGGACATTCAGTACTTC.

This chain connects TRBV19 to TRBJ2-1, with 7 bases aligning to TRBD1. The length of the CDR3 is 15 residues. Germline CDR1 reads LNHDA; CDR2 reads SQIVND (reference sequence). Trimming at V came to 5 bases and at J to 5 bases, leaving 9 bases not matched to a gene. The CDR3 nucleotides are TGTGCCAGTAGTCCCTCCGGGACAGCCAACAATGAGCAGTTCTTC. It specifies CASSPSGTANNEQFF.

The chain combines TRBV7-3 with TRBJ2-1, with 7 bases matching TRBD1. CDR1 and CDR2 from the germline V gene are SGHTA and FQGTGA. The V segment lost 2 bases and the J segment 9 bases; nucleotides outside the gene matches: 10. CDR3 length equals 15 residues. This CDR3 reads CASSLPGQWVGEQFF. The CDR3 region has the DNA TGTGCCAGCAGCTTACCGGGACAGTGGGTGGGTGAGCAGTTCTTC. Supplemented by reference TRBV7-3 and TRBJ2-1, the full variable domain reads GAGVSQTPSNKVTEKGKYVELRCDPISGHTALYWYRQSLGQGPEFLIYFQGTGAADDSGLPNDRFFAVRPEGSVSTLKIQRTERGDSAVYLCASSLPGQWVGEQFFGPGTRLTVL.

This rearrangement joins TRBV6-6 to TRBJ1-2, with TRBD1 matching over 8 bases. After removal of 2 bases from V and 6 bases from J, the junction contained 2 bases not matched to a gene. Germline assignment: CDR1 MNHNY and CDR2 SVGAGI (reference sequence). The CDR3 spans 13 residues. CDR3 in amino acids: CASSYGQGHGYTF. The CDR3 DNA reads TGTGCCAGCAGTTACGGACAGGGTCATGGCTACACCTTC.

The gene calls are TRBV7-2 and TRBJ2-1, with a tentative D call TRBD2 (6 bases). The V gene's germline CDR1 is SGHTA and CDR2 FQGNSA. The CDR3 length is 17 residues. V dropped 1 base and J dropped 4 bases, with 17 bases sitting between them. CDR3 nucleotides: TGTGCCAGCAGCTTAGGATTACGGCGGGACGATTACAATGAGCAGTTCTTC. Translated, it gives CASSLGLRRDDYNEQFF.

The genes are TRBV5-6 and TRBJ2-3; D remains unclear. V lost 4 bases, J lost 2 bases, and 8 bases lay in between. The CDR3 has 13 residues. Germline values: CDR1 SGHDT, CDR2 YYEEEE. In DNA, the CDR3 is TGTGCCAGCAGCACAGATCACACAGATACGCAGTATTTT. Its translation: CASSTDHTDTQYF.

The CDR3 sequence is CASSLRPFGAENSYEQYF. As DNA, the CDR3 is TGTGCCAGCAGCTTACGCCCTTTTGGAGCCGAGAACTCCTACGAGCAGTACTTC. This rearrangement joins TRBV7-2 to TRBJ2-7, with unresolved D. Trimming removed 2 bases from V and 0 bases from J, with 20 bases in between. Germline values: CDR1 SGHTA, CDR2 FQGNSA. This CDR3 has 18 residues.

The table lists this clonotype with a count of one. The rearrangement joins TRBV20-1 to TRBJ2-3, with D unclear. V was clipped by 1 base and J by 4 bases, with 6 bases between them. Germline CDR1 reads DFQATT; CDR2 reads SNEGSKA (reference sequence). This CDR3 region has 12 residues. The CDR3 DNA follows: TGCAGTGCTAGAGGGGCCGCAGATACGCAGTATTTT. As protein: CSARGAADTQYF.

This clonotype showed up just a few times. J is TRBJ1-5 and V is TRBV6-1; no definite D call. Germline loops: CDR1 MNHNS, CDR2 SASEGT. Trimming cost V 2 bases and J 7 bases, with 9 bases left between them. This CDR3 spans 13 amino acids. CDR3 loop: CASSESGFQPQHF. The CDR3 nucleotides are TGTGCCAGCAGTGAATCGGGGTTCCAGCCCCAGCATTTT.

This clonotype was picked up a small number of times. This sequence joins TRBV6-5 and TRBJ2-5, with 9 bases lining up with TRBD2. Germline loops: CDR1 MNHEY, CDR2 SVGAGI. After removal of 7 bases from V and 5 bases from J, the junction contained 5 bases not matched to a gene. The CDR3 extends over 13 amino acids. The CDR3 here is CASMRGGQETQYF. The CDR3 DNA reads TGTGCCAGCATGCGGGGGGGCCAGGAGACCCAGTACTTC.

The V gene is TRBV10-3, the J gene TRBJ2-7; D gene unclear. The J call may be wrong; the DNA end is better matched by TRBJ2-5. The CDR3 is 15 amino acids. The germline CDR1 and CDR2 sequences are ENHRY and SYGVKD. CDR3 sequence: CAISEEDHTQETQYF. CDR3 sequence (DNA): TGTGCCATCAGTGAGGAGGACCACACTCAAGAGACCCAGTACTTC.

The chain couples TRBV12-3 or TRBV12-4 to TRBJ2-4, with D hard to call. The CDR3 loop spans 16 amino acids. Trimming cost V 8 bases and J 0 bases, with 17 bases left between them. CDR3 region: CASRLTDGLAKNIQYF. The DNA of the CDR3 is TGTGCCAGCCGCCTGACTGACGGTTTAGCCAAAAACATTCAGTACTTC.

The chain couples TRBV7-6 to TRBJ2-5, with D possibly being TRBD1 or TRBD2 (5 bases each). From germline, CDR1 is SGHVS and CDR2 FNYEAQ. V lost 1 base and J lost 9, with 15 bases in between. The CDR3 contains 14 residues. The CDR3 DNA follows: TGTGCCAGCAGCTTAGAACAGGCCGCCGGGGCCCAGTACTTC. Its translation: CASSLEQAAGAQYF.

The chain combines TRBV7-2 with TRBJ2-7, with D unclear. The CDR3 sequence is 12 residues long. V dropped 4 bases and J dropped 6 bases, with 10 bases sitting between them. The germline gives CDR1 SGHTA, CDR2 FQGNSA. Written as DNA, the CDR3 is TGTGCCAGCAGCTACCCGCCCCTCGAGCAGTACTTC. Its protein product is CASSYPPLEQYF.

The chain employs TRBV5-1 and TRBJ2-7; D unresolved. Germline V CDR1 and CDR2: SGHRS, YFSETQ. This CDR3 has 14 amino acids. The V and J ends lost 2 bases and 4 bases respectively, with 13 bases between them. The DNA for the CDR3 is TGCGCCAGCAGCTTTGAACTTCAAGGATACGAGCAGTACTTC. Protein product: CASSFELQGYEQYF. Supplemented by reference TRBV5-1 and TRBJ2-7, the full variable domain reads KAGVTQTPRYLIKTRGQQVTLSCSPISGHRSVSWYQQTPGQGLQFLFEYFSETQRNKGNFPGRFSGRQFSNSRSEMNVSTLELGDSALYLCASSFELQGYEQYFGPGTRLTVT.

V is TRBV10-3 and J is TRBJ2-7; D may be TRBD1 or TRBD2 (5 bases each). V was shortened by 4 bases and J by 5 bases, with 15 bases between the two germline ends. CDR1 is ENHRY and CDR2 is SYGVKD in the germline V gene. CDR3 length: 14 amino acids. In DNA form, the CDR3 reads TGTGCCATCAGTGGGGACGGAGTGAGGAACGAGCAGTACTTC. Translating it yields CAISGDGVRNEQYF.

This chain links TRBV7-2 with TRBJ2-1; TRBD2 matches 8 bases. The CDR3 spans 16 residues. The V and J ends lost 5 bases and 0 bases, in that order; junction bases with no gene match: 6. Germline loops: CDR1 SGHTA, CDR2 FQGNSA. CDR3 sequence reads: CASSIRGGSSYNEQFF. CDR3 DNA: TGTGCCAGCAGCATCCGGGGGGGAAGCTCCTACAATGAGCAGTTCTTC. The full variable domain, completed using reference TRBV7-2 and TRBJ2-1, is GAGVSQSPSNKVTEKGKDVELRCDPISGHTALYWYRQSLGQGLEFLIYFQGNSAPDKSGLPSDRFSAERTGGSVSTLTIQRTQQEDSAVYLCASSIRGGSSYNEQFFGPGTRLTVL.

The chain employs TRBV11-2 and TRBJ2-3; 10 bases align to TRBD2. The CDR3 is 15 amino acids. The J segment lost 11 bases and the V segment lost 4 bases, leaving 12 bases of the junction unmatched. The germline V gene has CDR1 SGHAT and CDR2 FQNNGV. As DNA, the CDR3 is TGTGCCAGCAGCTCGCAATCCGGGACTAGCGCTTGGCAGTATTTT. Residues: CASSSQSGTSAWQYF.

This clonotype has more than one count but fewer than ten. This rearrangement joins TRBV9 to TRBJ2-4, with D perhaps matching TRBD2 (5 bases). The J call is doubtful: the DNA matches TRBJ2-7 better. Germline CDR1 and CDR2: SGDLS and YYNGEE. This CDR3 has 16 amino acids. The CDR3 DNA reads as TGTGCCAGCAGCCCAGAGGGCAAGTTTTCGGCCTACGAGCAGTACTTC. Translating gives CASSPEGKFSAYEQYF.